This T cell receptor beta chain was sequenced for a study of control samples from healthy donors and cancer patients. The table came from immunoSEQ multiplex PCR; TCRdb's copy has only in-frame clones and leaves some out. The table shows about 30,000 clones, with less than 80% occurring only once. The table lists this clone with a few counts. Unmatched junction bases numbered 7, after V lost 5 bases and J lost 9 bases. This CDR3 comprises 15 residues. Germline V lookup: CDR1 SEHNR, CDR2 FQNEAQ (reference sequence). This sequence was found in a man in his sixties with head and neck cancer. The rearrangement links TRBV7-9 to TRBJ1-6, with TRBD1 matching over 10 bases. The specimen sequenced was PBMCs. The CDR3 DNA follows: TGTGCCAGCAGCGCAGGGACAGGGGAGTTTTCACCCCTCCACTTT. Amino acids: CASSAGTGEFSPLHF.